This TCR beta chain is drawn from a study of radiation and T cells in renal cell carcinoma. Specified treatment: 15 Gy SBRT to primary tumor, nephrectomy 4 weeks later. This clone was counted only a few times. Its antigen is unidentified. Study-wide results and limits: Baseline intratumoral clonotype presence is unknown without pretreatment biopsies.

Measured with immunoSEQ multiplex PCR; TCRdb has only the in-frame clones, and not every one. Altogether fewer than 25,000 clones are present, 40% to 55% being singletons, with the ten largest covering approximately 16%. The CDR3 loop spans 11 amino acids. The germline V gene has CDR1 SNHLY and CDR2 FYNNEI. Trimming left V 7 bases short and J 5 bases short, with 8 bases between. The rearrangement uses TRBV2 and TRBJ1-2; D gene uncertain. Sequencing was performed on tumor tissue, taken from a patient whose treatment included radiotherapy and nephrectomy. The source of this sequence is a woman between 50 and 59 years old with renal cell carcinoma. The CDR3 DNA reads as TGTGCCAGCAAACGCGAGTATGGCTACACCTTC. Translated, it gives CASKREYGYTF.